The sequence of this TCR beta chain was determined in a study of blood T cell repertoires in COVID-19. At the level of the study: The United States, Italy and Spain supplied acute and convalescent COVID-19 samples. Sources were T cells, B-cell-depleted T cells, or PBMCs; the material itself was cDNA or gDNA.

Germline lookup yields CDR1 SGHDT and CDR2 YYEEEE. Unmatched junction bases numbered 5, after V lost 4 bases and J lost 3 bases. This CDR3 is built from 15 residues. Seattle patients were enrolled while actively infected and followed longitudinally. Generated by immunoSEQ multiplex PCR, the TCRdb table keeps only in-frame clones and is missing some. The sample includes 440,000 or so clones, approximately 89% of them seen just once. The sequencing input was peripheral blood. This receptor was obtained from a middle-aged woman with COVID-19, enrolled during active disease. The V and J genes are TRBV5-6 and TRBJ2-3; 10 bases match TRBD1. The CDR3 spells CASSLSGQGTDTQYF. CDR3 DNA sequence: TGTGCCAGCAGCCTGTCGGGACAGGGGACAGATACGCAGTATTTT.